The source of this T cell receptor (beta chain) is a study of metastatic and nonmetastatic thyroid tumors. Every patient underwent thyroid surgery untreated. Using MiXCR, TCRdb reanalyzed the PCR reads. The sample consists of over 14,000 clones, 3.6% of them appearing once. J was trimmed by 1 base and V by 3 bases; bases with no gene match: 9. The CDR3 consists of 16 residues. CDR1 and CDR2 from the germline V gene are GTSNPN and SVGIG (reference sequence). The receptor's source is a female donor with papillary thyroid cancer or a benign thyroid nodule (not recorded which). Some clones in this sample may be carry-over from other donors' samples. The sample was tumor tissue. The genes are TRBV30 and TRBJ1-1; 9 positions match TRBD1. CDR3 in DNA: TGTGCCTGGAGGGACAGGGGACAGACCTGGAACACTGAAGCTTTCTTT. It translates to CAWRDRGQTWNTEAFF. The whole variable domain, filled in from reference TRBV30 and TRBJ1-1, reads SQTIHQWPATLVQPVGSPLSLECTVEGTSNPNLYWYRQAAGRGLQLLFYSVGIGQISSEVPQNLSASRPQDRQFILSSKKLLLSDSGFYLCAWRDRGQTWNTEAFFGQGTRLTVV.